A single sample is the source of the 2 T cell receptor beta chains below, sequenced in a study of blood T cell repertoires in COVID-19. TCRdb keeps only in-frame clones here, not all; method: immunoSEQ multiplex PCR. The profile shows 200,000 or so clones, about 88% of them singletons. The source material was peripheral blood. Receptors were obtained from a man between 60 and 75 years old with acute or convalescent COVID-19.

CDR3 nucleotide sequence: TGTGCCAGCAGCCAAGAATTCGGGATCAATCAGCCCCAGCATTTT. Protein: CASSQEFGINQPQHF. This sequence joins TRBV14 and TRBJ1-5; D call uncertain. The CDR3 covers 15 residues. From germline, CDR1 is SGHDN and CDR2 FVKESK. V was clipped by 0 bases and J by 3 bases, with 9 bases between them.

The rearrangement joins TRBV6-5 to TRBJ1-6; D is uncertain. Per germline, CDR1 MNHEY and CDR2 SVGAGI. The CDR3 is made up of 15 amino acids. The ends were cut back, 7 bases at V and 9 bases at J, with 19 bases in the middle. CDR3 region: CASTIDGIGGSPLHF. The CDR3 region has the DNA TGTGCCAGCACGATCGACGGGATCGGAGGTTCACCCCTCCACTTT.